This entry is about one T cell receptor (beta chain). Its antigen is not identified. The whole isolated RNA underwent reverse transcription, so sequencing captured expressed TCRB transcripts. Sequenced by immunoSEQ multiplex PCR; TCRdb stores in-frame clones only, minus some. The sample holds about 180,000 clones, more than 10% seen once. Per the germline V gene, CDR1 is KGHSH and CDR2 is LQKENI. With 6 bases clipped from V and 0 bases from J, the junction kept 5 bases outside the gene matches. This CDR3 region has 15 residues. This record comes from a study of beta chain features in type 1 diabetes. General study points: Diminished insertions and augmented deletions at VDJ junctions characterized type 1 diabetes patients. Shorter TCRB CDR3s, moderately but significantly so, were found in Type 1 diabetes patients in all four CD4+ subsets. Within patients, naive, central memory and Treg TCRB repertoires seemed more similar than within healthy donors.

CD4+ naive, central memory, regulatory and stem cell-like memory subsets were isolated by sorting on CD45RO/CCR7/CD25/CD127/CD95/CD27. This rearrangement joins TRBV18 to TRBJ2-1; TRBD1 matches 7 bases. The receptor's source is a young woman in good health. The sample was central memory CD4+ T cells from blood. DNA of the CDR3: TGTGCCAGCTCCCTCAACAGGGGCTCCTACAATGAGCAGTTCTTC. Residues: CASSLNRGSYNEQFF.